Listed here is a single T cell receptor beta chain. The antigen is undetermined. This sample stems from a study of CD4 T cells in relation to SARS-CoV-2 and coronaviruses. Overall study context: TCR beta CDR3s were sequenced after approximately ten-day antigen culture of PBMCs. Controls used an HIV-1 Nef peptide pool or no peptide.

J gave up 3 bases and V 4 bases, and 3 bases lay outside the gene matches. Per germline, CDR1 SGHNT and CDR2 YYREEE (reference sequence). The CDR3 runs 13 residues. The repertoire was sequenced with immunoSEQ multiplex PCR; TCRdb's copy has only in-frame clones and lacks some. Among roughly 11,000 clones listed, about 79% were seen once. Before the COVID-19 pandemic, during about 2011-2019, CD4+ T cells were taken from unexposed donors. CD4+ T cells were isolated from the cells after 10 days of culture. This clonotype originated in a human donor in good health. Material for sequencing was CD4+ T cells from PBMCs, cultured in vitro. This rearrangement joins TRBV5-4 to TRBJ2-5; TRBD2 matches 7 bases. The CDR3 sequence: CASSPSGEETQYF. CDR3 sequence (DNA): TGTGCCAGCAGCCCCAGCGGGGAAGAGACCCAGTACTTC.